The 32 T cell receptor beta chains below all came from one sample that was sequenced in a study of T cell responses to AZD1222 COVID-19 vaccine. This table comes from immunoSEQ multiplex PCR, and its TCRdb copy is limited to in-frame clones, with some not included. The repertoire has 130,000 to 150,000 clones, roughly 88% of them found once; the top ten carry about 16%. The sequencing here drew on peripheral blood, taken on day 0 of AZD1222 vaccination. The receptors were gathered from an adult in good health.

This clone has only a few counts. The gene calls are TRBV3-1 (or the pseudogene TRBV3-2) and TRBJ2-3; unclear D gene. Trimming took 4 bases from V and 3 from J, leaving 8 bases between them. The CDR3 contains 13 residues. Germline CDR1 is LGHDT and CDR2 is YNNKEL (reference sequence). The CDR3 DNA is TGTGCCAGCAGCCGACTCCTTACAGATACGCAGTATTTT. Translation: CASSRLLTDTQYF.

The CDR3 spells CSVGENTEAFF. The DNA of the CDR3 is TGCAGCGTTGGAGAGAACACTGAAGCTTTCTTT. This chain links TRBV29-1 with TRBJ1-1, with D unclear. The germline V gene has CDR1 SQVTM and CDR2 ANQGSEA. The V and J ends lost 4 bases and 1 base respectively, with 4 bases between them. The CDR3 is made up of 11 amino acids. Full variable domain (remainder filled in from reference TRBV29-1 and TRBJ1-1): SAVISQKPSRDICQRGTSLTIQCQVDSQVTMMFWYRQQPGQSLTLIATANQGSEATYESGFVIDKFPISRPNLTFSTLTVSNMSPEDSSIYLCSVGENTEAFFGQGTRLTVV.

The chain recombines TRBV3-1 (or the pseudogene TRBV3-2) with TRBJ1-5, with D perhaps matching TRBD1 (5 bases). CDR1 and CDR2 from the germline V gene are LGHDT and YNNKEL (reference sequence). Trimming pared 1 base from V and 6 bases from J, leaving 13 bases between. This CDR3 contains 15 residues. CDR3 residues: CASSQGGGRGQPQHF. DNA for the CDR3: TGTGCCAGCAGCCAAGGTGGGGGTAGGGGTCAGCCCCAGCATTTT.

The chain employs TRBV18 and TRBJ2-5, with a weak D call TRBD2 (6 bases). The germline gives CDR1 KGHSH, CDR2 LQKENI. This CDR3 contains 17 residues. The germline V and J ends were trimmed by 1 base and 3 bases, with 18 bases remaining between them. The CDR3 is CASSPLGTGDGEETQYF. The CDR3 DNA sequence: TGTGCCAGCTCACCACTGGGAACGGGAGATGGAGAAGAGACCCAGTACTTC.

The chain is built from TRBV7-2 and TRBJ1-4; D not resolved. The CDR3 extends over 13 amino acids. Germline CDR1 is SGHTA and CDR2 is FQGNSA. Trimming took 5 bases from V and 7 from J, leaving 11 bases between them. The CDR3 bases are TGTGCCAGCAGCCCACCCTCCCTTGAAAAACTGTTTTTT. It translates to CASSPPSLEKLFF.

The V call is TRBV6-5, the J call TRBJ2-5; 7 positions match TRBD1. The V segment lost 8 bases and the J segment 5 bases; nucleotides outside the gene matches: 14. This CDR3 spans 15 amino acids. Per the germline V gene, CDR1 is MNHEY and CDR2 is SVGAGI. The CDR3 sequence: CASHSPTTGKETQYF. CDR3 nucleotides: TGTGCCAGCCACAGCCCGACGACAGGGAAGGAGACCCAGTACTTC.

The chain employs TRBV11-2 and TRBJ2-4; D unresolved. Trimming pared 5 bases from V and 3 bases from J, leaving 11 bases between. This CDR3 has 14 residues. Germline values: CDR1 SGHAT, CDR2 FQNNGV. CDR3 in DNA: TGTGCCAGCAGCACGGACGGGTACAAAAACATTCAGTACTTC. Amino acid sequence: CASSTDGYKNIQYF. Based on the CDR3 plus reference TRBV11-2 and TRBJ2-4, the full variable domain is EAGVAQSPRYKIIEKRQSVAFWCNPISGHATLYWYQQILGQGPKLLIQFQNNGVVDDSQLPKDRFSAERLKGVDSTLKIQPAKLEDSAVYLCASSTDGYKNIQYFGAGTRLSVL.

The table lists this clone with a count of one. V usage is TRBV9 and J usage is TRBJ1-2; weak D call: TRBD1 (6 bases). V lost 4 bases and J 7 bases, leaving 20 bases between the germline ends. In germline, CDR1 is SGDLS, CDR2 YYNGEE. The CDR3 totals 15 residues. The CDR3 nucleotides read TGTGCCAGCAGCCCCCAGGCTTCGGACAGTCGTGGCTACACCTTC. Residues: CASSPQASDSRGYTF. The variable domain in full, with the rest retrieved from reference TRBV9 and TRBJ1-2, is DSGVTQTPKHLITATGQRVTLRCSPRSGDLSVYWYQQSLDQGLQFLIQYYNGEERAKGNILERFSAQQFPDLHSELNLSSLELGDSALYFCASSPQASDSRGYTFGSGTRLTVV.

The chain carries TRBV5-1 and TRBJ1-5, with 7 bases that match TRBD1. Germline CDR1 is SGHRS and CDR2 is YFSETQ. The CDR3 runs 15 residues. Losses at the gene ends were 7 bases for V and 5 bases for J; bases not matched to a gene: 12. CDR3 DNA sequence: TGCGCCAGCCGACGGGGGACAGAGCCCTATCAGCCCCAGCATTTT. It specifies CASRRGTEPYQPQHF.

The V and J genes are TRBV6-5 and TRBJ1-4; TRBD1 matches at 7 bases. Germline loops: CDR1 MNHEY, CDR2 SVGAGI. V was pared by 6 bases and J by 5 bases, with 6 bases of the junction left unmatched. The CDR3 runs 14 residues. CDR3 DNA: TGTGCCAGCAGCACAGGGGACAAGAATGAAAAACTGTTTTTT. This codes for CASSTGDKNEKLFF.

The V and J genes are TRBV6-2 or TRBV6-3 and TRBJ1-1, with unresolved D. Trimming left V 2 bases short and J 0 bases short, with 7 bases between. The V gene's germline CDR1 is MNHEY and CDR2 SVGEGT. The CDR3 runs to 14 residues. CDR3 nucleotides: TGTGCCAGCAGTTACGGGGAAATGAACACTGAAGCTTTCTTT. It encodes CASSYGEMNTEAFF.

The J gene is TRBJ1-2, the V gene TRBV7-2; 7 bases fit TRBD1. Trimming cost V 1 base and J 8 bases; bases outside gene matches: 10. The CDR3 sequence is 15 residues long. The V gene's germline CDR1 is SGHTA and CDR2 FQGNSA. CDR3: CASSLGTGTASGYTF. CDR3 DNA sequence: TGTGCCAGCAGCTTAGGAACCGGGACAGCCTCGGGCTACACCTTC.

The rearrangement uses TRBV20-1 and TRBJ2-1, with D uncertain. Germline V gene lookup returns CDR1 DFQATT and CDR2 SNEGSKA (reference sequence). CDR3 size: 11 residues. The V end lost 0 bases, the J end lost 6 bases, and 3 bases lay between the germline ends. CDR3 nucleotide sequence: TGCAGTGCTAGAGACAGCAATGAGCAGTTCTTC. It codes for CSARDSNEQFF.

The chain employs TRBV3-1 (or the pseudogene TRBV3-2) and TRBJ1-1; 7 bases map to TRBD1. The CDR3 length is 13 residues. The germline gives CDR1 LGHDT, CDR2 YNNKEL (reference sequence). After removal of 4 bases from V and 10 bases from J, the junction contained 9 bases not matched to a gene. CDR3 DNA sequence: TGTGCCAGCAGCCTTCGAACAGGGGACCTAGCTTTCTTT. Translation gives CASSLRTGDLAFF.

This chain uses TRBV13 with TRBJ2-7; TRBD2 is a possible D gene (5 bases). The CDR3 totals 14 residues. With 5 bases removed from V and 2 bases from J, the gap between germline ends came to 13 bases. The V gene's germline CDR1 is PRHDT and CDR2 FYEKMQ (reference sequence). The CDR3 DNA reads TGTGCCAGCAGCCGCGGGCGACCGGCCTACGAGCAGTACTTC. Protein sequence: CASSRGRPAYEQYF. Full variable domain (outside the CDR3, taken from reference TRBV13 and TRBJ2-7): AAGVIQSPRHLIKEKRETATLKCYPIPRHDTVYWYQQGPGQDPQFLISFYEKMQSDKGSIPDRFSAQQFSDYHSELNMSSLELGDSALYFCASSRGRPAYEQYFGPGTRLTVT.

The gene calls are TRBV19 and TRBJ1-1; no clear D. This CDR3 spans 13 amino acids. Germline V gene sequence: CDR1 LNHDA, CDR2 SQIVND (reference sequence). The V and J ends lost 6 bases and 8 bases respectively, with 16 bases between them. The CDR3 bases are TGTGCCAGTAGAAGAGACGTAGAATGGGAAGCTTTCTTT. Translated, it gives CASRRDVEWEAFF.

DNA for the CDR3: TGTGCCAGCATCGGGGAAGGGATAAACTATGGCTACACCTTC. Residues: CASIGEGINYGYTF. The V call is TRBV6-1, the J call TRBJ1-2; D is unclear. This CDR3 contains 14 residues. The V end lost 7 bases, the J end lost 2 bases, and 14 bases lay between the germline ends. The germline V gene encodes CDR1 MNHNS and CDR2 SASEGT.

The CDR3 is CATMRGGLGGYTF. The CDR3 DNA reads as TGTGCCACTATGCGGGGCGGGCTCGGCGGCTACACCTTC. V usage is TRBV19 and J usage is TRBJ1-2; a possible D gene is TRBD1 (5 bases). This CDR3 has 13 amino acids. V lost 10 bases, J lost 8 bases, and 20 bases lay in between. CDR1 is LNHDA, CDR2 SQIVND, per germline (reference sequence).

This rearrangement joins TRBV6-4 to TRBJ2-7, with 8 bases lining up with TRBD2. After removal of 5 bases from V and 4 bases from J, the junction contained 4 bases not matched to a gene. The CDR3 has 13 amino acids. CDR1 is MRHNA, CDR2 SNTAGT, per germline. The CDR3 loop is CASSRASGYEQYF. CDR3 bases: TGTGCCAGCAGTAGAGCTAGCGGGTACGAGCAGTACTTC.

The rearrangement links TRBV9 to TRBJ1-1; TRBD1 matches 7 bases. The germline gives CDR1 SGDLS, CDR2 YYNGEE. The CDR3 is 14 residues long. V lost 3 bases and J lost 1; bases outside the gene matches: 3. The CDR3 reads CASSAGTANTEAFF. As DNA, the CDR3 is TGTGCCAGCAGCGCCGGGACAGCGAACACTGAAGCTTTCTTT.

In nucleotides, the CDR3 is TGTGCCAGCAGCCAAGAAACCGAGCAGTACTTC. Translation gives CASSQETEQYF. The chain couples TRBV4-2 to TRBJ2-7; D unresolved. There are 11 residues in the CDR3. Germline V gene lookup returns CDR1 LGHNA and CDR2 YNFKEQ. V lost 0 bases and J lost 6, with 3 bases in between.

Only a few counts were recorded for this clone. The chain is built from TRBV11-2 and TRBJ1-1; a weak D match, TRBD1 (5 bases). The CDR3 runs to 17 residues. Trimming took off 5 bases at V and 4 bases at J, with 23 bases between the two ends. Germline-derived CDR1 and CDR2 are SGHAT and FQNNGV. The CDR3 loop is CASSRGALTSASTEAFF. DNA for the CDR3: TGTGCCAGCAGCCGAGGGGCGCTGACTTCGGCTTCCACTGAAGCTTTCTTT.

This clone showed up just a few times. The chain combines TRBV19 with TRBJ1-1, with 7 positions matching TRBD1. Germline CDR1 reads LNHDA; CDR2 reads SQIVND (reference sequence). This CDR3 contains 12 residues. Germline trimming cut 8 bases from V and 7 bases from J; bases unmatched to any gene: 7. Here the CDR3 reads CASSRGQGEAFF. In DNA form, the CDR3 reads TGTGCCAGTTCAAGGGGGCAAGGTGAAGCTTTCTTT. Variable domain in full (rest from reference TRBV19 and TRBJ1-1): DGGITQSPKYLFRKEGQNVTLSCEQNLNHDAMYWYRQDPGQGLRLIYYSQIVNDFQKGDIAEGYSVSREKKESFPLTVTSAQKNPTAFYLCASSRGQGEAFFGQGTRLTVV.

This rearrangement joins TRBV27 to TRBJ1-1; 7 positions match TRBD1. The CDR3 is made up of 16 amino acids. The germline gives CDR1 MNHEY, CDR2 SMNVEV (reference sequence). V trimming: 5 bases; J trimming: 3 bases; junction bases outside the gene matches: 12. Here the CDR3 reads CASSPTPTGLYTEAFF. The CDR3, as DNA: TGTGCCAGCAGTCCAACCCCGACAGGGCTTTACACTGAAGCTTTCTTT.

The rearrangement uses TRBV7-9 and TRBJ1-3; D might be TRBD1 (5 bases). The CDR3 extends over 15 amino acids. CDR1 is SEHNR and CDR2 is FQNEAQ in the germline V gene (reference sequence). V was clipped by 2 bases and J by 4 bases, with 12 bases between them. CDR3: CASSLPGAEGNTIYF. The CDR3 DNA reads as TGTGCCAGCAGCTTACCTGGGGCCGAAGGAAACACCATATATTTT.

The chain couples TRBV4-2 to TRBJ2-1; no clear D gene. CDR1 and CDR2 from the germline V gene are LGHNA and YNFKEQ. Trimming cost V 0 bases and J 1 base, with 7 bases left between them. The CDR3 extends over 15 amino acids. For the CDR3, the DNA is TGTGCCAGCAGCCAAGATCTAGTATCCTACAATGAGCAGTTCTTC. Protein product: CASSQDLVSYNEQFF.

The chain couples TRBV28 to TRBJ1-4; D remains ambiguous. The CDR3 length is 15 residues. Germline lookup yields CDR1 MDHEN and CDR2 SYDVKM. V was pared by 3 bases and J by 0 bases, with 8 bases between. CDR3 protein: CASSFSGSTNEKLFF. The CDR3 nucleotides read TGTGCCAGCAGTTTTTCGGGGTCAACTAATGAAAAACTGTTTTTT.

In DNA, the CDR3 is TGTGCCAGCAGCTTAGTTGGCGGGGGAGGTAAACTGTTTTTT. Its translation is CASSLVGGGGKLFF. This chain joins TRBV7-2 and TRBJ1-4; the D gene is possibly TRBD1 (5 bases). V was trimmed by 1 base and J by 11 bases, leaving 14 bases between them. The germline V gene encodes CDR1 SGHTA and CDR2 FQGNSA. This CDR3 has 14 amino acids. Full variable domain (missing parts from reference TRBV7-2 and TRBJ1-4): GAGVSQSPSNKVTEKGKDVELRCDPISGHTALYWYRQSLGQGLEFLIYFQGNSAPDKSGLPSDRFSAERTGGSVSTLTIQRTQQEDSAVYLCASSLVGGGGKLFFGSGTQLSVL.

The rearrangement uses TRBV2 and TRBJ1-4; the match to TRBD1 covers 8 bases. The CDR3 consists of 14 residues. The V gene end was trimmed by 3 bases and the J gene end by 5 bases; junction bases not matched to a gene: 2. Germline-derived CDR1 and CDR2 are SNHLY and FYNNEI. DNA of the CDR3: TGTGCCAGCAGTGACAGACAGGGGAATGAAAAACTGTTTTTT. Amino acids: CASSDRQGNEKLFF.

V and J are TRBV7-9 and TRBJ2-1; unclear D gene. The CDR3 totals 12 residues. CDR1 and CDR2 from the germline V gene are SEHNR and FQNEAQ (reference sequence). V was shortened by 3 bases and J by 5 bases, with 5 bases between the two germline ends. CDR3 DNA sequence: TGTGCCAGCAGCTTCCAAGACAATGAGCAGTTCTTC. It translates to CASSFQDNEQFF.

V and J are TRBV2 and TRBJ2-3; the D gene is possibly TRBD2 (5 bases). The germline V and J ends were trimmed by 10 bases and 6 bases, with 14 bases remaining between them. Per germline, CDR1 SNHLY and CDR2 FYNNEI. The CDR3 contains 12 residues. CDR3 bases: TGTGCCACCCGAGGGCGCGCGGATACGCAGTATTTT. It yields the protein CATRGRADTQYF. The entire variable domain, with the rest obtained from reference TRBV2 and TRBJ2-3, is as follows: EPEVTQTPSHQVTQMGQEVILRCVPISNHLYFYWYRQILGQKVEFLVSFYNNEISEKSEIFDDQFSVERPDGSNFTLKIRSTKLEDSAMYFCATRGRADTQYFGPGTRLTVL.

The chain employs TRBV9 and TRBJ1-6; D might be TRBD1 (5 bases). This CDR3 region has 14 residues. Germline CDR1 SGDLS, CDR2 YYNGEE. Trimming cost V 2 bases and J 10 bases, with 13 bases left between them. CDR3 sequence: CASSVYQGISPLHF. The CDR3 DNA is TGTGCCAGCAGCGTGTATCAGGGAATATCACCCCTCCACTTT.